A single sample is the source of the 3 T cell receptor beta chains below, sequenced in a study of Ad26.COV2.S vaccination and SARS-CoV-2 variants. The table came from immunoSEQ multiplex PCR; TCRdb's copy has only in-frame clones and leaves some out. The table includes about 680,000 clones, around 92% detected once. As to treatment: some 20 received Ad26.COV2.S at low or high dose, single or two shots; a few received placebo; per-sample allocation not given. Day 63 following the first vaccine or placebo injection was when the samples were taken. Sequences were derived from peripheral blood, sampled in a trial of Ad26.COV2.S vaccine versus placebo. These TCRs come from a person aged 18-65 years who received the Ad26.COV2.S COVID-19 vaccine or a placebo.

V usage is TRBV6-5 and J usage is TRBJ1-2; D remains unclear. The CDR3 sequence is 13 residues long. Trimming removed 5 bases at V and 6 bases at J, with 13 bases between. Per germline, CDR1 MNHEY and CDR2 SVGAGI. The DNA for the CDR3 is TGTGCCAGCAGTCCCGTGGACCTCCATGGCTACACCTTC. This translates into CASSPVDLHGYTF.

The chain couples TRBV30 to TRBJ1-5, with 7 bases lining up with TRBD1. Germline loops: CDR1 GTSNPN, CDR2 SVGIG (reference sequence). V trimming: 0 bases; J trimming: 0 bases; junction bases outside the gene matches: 2. This CDR3 contains 15 residues. CDR3 protein: CAWSVGTASNQPQHF. The CDR3 DNA is TGTGCCTGGAGTGTCGGGACAGCTAGCAATCAGCCCCAGCATTTT.

V usage is TRBV6-5 and J usage is TRBJ2-7; TRBD2 agrees at 8 bases. V lost 6 bases and J lost 7; bases outside the gene matches: 11. In germline, CDR1 is MNHEY, CDR2 SVGAGI. The CDR3 is 14 residues long. The CDR3 loop is CASREISGVREQYF. In nucleotides, the CDR3 is TGTGCCAGCAGGGAGATTAGCGGGGTTCGAGAGCAGTACTTC.